This TCR beta chain was retrieved from a study of graft-versus-host responses after intestinal transplantation. Study in general: Following induction with anti-thymocyte globulin, all recipients were given tacrolimus and steroids for about three years.

Assay used: immunoSEQ multiplex PCR; TCRdb lists only in-frame clones, some missing. The sample records 85,000 to 95,000 clones, roughly 91% being singletons. As concerns this clone: The antigen is not known.

Losses at the gene ends were 5 bases for V and 7 bases for J; bases not matched to a gene: 8. Germline loops: CDR1 MNHNS, CDR2 SASEGT. The CDR3 consists of 14 residues. The TCR was taken from a human donor who received an intestinal transplant. The source was unstimulated CD8+ T cells sorted from spleen or lymph node cells, collected before intestinal transplant. This sequence joins TRBV6-1 and TRBJ1-2, with 9 bases lining up with TRBD1. CDR3 nucleotides: TGTGCCAGCAGTCCCGGGACAGGGACCCTTGGCTACACCTTC. Amino acids: CASSPGTGTLGYTF.